Listed below are T cell receptor beta chains from one sample, sequenced in a study of CD8 T cells in Susac syndrome. TCRdb re-called the immunoSEQ multiplex PCR reads with MiXCR, one entry per CDR3 protein. The sample contains over 150,000 distinct CDR3 sequences, approximately 95% of which appear only once. Sequencing was performed on CD4+ T cells from PBMCs. Source of these receptors: a human donor with multiple sclerosis. Both conserved end residues are part of each CDR3. A D gene is named only where the DNA matches it firmly. Clone size is not always given. Where it is, it says once, few, many or a class for expanded clones.

v_call,j_call,clone_size,d_call,cdr3_nt,cdr3_aa
TRBV15,TRBJ2-4,.,.,TGTGCCACCAGCAGTAAGTCTGGACCGTCAGCCAAAAACATTCAGTACTTC,CATSSKSGPSAKNIQYF
TRBV30,TRBJ2-7,.,.,TGTGCCTGGAGTAGACAGGCGAGCTCCTACGAGCAGTACTTC,CAWSRQASSYEQYF
TRBV6-5,TRBJ2-1,.,.,TGTGCCAGCAGCCACGGCCTGCCCACCAATGAGCAGTTCTTC,CASSHGLPTNEQFF
TRBV25-1,TRBJ2-3,.,.,TGTGCCAGCAGTGCAGGGCTGGGAGATACGCAGTATTTT,CASSAGLGDTQYF
TRBV28,TRBJ1-2,.,TRBD1,TGTGCCAGCAGTTTATCGATAGGACAGGGGGCTTGGTATGGCTACACCTTC,CASSLSIGQGAWYGYTF
TRBV19,TRBJ1-1,.,.,TGTGCCAGTAGTATAGATTTTGGGGTCACTGAAGCTTTCTTT,CASSIDFGVTEAFF
TRBV2,TRBJ2-1,once,.,TGTGCCAGCGTTGTCTTCGACTTTTACAATGAGCAGTTCTTC,CASVVFDFYNEQFF
TRBV29-1,TRBJ1-2,.,.,TGCAGCGTTGAAGGGAGCCAGGGGAATGGCTACACCTTC,CSVEGSQGNGYTF
TRBV29-1,TRBJ2-1,.,TRBD2,TGCAGCGTTAGTCGACGACTAGCGGGAGATGAGCAGTTCTTC,CSVSRRLAGDEQFF
TRBV5-6,TRBJ1-2,.,TRBD1,TGTGCCAGCAGGGGACAGGGCTCCGATGGCTACACCTTC,CASRGQGSDGYTF
TRBV6-2/TRBV6-3,TRBJ2-3,.,TRBD2,TGTGCCAGCAGTTACTCGACGGTCCTCGCGGGAGGCCCCACAGATACGCAGTATTTT,CASSYSTVLAGGPTDTQYF